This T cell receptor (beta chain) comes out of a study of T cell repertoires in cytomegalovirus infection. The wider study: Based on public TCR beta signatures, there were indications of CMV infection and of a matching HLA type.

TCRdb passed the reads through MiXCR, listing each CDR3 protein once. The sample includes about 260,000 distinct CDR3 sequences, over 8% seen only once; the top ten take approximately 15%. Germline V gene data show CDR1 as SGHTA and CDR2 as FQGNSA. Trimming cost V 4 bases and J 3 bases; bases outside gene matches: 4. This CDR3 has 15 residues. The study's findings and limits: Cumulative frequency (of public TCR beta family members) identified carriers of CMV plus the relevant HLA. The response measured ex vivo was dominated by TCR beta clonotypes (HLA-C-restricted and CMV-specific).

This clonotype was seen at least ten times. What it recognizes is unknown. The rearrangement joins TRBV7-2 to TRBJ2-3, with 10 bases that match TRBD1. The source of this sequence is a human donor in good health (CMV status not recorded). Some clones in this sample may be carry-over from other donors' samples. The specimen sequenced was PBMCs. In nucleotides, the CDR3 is TGTGCCAGCAGCTGGGACAGGGGAAGAACAGATACGCAGTATTTT. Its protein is CASSWDRGRTDTQYF.